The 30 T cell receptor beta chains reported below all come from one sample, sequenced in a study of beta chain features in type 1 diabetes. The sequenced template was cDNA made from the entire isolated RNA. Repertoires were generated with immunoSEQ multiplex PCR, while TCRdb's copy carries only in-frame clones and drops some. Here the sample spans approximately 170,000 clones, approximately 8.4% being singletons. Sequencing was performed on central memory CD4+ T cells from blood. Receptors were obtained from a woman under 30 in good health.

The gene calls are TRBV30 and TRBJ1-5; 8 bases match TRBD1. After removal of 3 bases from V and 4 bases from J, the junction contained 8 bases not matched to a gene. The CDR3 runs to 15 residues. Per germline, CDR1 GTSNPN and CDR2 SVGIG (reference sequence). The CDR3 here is CAWRSRDRRNQPQHF. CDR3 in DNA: TGTGCCTGGAGGAGCCGGGACAGGAGGAATCAGCCCCAGCATTTT. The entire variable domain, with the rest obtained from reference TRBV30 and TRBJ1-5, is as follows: SQTIHQWPATLVQPVGSPLSLECTVEGTSNPNLYWYRQAAGRGLQLLFYSVGIGQISSEVPQNLSASRPQDRQFILSSKKLLLSDSGFYLCAWRSRDRRNQPQHFGDGTRLSIL.

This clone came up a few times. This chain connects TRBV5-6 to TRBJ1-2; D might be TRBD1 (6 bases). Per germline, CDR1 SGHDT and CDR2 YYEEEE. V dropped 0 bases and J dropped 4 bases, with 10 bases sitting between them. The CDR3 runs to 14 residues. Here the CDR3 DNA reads TGTGCCAGCAGCTTGGCAGGGGACGGCTATGGCTACACCTTC. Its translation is CASSLAGDGYGYTF.

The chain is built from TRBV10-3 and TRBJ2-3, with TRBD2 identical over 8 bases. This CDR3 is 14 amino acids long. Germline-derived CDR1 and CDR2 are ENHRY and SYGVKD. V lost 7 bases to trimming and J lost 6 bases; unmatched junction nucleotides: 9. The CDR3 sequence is CAIKPGSGEDTQYF. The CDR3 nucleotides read TGTGCCATCAAGCCGGGTAGCGGGGAGGATACGCAGTATTTT.

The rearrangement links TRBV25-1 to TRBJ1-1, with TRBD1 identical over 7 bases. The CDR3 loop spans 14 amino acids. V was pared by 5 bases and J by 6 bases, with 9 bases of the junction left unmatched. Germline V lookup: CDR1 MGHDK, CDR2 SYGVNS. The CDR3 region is CASSTTTGSAEAFF. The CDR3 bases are TGTGCCAGCAGTACTACGACAGGGTCGGCTGAAGCTTTCTTT.

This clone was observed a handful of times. The DNA of the CDR3 is TGTGCCAGCAGCTTAGTCACGACAGGGAGCTCCTGGTTCTCCTACAATGAGCAGTTCTTC. Translated: CASSLVTTGSSWFSYNEQFF. This chain links TRBV11-3 with TRBJ2-1, with 7 positions matching TRBD1. This CDR3 is built from 20 residues. Germline V gene lookup returns CDR1 SGHNT and CDR2 YENEEA. The ends lost 1 base at V and 0 bases at J; junction bases unmatched: 15.

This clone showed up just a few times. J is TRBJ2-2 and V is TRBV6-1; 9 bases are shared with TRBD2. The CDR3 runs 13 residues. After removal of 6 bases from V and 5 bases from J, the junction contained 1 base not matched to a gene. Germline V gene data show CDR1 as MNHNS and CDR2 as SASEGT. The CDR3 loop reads CASRSGGTGELFF. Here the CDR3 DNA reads TGTGCCAGCAGGAGCGGGGGGACCGGGGAGCTGTTTTTT.

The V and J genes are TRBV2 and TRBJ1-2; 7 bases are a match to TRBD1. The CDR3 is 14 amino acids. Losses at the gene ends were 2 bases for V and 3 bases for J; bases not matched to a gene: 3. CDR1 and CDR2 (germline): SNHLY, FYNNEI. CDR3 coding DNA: TGTGCCAGCAGTGAACGGACAGGCTACTATGGCTACACCTTC. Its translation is CASSERTGYYGYTF.

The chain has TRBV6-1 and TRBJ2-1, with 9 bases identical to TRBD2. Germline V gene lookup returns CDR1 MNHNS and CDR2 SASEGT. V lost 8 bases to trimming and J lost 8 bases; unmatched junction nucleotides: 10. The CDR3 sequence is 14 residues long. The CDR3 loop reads CASSGTSRSDEQFF. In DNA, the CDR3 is TGTGCCAGCTCCGGGACTAGCCGGAGCGATGAGCAGTTCTTC.

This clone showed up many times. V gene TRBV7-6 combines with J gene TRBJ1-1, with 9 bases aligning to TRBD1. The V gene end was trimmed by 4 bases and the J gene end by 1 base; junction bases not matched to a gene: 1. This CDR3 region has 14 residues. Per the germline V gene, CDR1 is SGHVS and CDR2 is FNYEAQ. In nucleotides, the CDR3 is TGTGCCAGCAGCTCGACAGGGGGGAACACTGAAGCTTTCTTT. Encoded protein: CASSSTGGNTEAFF.

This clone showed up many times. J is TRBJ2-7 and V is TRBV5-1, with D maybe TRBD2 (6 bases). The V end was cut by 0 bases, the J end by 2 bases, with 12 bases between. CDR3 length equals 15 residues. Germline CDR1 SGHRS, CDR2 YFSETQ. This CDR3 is CASSLGWGEAYEQYF. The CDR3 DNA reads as TGCGCCAGCAGCTTGGGTTGGGGGGAAGCCTACGAGCAGTACTTC.

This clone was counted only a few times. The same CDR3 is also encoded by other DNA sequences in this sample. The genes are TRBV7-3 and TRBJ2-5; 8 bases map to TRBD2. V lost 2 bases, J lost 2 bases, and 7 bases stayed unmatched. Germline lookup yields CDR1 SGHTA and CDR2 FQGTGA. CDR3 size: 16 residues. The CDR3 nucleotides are TGTGCCAGCAGCTTATCGACGTTAGCGGGGCAAGAGACCCAGTACTTC. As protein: CASSLSTLAGQETQYF.

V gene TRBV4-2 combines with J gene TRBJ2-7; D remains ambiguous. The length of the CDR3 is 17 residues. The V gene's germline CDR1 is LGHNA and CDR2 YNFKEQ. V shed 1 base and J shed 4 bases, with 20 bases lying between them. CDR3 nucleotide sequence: TGTGCCAGCAGCCAAGCTAGTGGATCGAATACCGGATACGAGCAGTACTTC. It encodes CASSQASGSNTGYEQYF.

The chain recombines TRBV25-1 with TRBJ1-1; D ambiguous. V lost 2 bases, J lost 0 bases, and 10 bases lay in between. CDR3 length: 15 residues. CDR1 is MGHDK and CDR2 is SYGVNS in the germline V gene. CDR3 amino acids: CASSEHTIMNTEAFF. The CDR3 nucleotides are TGTGCCAGCAGTGAACACACTATTATGAACACTGAAGCTTTCTTT.

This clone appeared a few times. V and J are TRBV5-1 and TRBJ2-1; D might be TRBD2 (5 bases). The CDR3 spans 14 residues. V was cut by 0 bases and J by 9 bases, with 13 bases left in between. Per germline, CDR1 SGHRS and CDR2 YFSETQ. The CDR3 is CASSLEAGISEQFF. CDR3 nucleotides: TGCGCCAGCAGCTTGGAGGCGGGTATCAGTGAGCAGTTCTTC.

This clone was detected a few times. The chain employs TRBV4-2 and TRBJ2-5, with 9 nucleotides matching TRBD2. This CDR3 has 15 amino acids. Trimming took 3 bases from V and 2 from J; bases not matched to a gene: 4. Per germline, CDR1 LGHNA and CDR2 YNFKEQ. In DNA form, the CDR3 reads TGTGCCAGCAGCCAGCTGAGCGGGGGGCAAGAGACCCAGTACTTC. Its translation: CASSQLSGGQETQYF.

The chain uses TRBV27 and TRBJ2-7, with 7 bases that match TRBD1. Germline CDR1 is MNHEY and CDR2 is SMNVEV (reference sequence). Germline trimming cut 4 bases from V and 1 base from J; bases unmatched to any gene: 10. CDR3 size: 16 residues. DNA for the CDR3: TGTGCCAGCAGTTCTTCCCGTACGACAGGGTCCTACGAGCAGTACTTC. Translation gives CASSSSRTTGSYEQYF.

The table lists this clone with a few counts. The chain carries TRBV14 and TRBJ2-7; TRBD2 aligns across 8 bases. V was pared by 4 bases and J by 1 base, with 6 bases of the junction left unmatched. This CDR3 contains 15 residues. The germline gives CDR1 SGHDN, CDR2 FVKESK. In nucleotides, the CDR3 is TGTGCCAGCAGCCGAAGCGGGAGCAATTCCTACGAGCAGTACTTC. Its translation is CASSRSGSNSYEQYF.

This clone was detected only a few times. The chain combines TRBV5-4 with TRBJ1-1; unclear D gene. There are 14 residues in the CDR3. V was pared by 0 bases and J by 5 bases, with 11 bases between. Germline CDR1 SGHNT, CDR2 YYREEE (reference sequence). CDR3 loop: CASSLVGIQTEAFF. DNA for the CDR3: TGTGCCAGCAGCTTGGTGGGCATACAGACTGAAGCTTTCTTT.

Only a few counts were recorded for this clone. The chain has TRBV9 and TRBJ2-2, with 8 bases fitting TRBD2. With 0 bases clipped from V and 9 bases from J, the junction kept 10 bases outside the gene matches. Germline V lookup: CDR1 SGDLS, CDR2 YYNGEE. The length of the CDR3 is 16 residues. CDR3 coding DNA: TGTGCCAGCAGCGTAGATGGAGCGGGGGCCGGCCGGGAGCTGTTTTTT. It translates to CASSVDGAGAGRELFF.

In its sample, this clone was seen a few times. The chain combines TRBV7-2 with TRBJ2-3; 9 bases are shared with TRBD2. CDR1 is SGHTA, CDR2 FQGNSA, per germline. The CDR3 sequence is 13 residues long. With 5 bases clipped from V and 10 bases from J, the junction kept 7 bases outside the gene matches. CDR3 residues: CASSPKGTSPQYF. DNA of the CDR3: TGTGCCAGCAGCCCAAAGGGGACTAGCCCGCAGTATTTT.

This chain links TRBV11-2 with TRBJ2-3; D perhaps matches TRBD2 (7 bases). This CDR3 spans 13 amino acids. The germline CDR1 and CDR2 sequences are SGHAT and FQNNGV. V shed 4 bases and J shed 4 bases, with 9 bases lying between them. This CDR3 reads CASSWGGSDTQYF. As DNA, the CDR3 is TGTGCCAGCAGCTGGGGGGGCTCAGATACGCAGTATTTT.

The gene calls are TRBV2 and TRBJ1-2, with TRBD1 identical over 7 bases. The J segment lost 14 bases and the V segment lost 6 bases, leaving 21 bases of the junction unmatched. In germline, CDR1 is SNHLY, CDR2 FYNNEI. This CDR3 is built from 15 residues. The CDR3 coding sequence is TGTGCCAGCAGGACCGGGACAGTCGGCGCGAGTCCTCAAACCTTC. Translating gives CASRTGTVGASPQTF.

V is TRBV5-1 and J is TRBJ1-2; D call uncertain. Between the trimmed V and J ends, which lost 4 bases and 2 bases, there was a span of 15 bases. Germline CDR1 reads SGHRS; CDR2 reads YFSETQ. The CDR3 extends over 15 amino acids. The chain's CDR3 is CASSPGSRSNYGYTF. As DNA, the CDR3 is TGCGCCAGCAGCCCGGGTTCTCGTTCGAACTATGGCTACACCTTC. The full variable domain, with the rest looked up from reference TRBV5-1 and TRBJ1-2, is KAGVTQTPRYLIKTRGQQVTLSCSPISGHRSVSWYQQTPGQGLQFLFEYFSETQRNKGNFPGRFSGRQFSNSRSEMNVSTLELGDSALYLCASSPGSRSNYGYTFGSGTRLTVV.

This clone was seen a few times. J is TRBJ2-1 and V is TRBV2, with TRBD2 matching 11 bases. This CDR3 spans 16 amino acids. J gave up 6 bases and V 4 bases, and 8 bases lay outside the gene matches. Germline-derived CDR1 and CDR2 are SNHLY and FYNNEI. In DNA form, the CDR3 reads TGTGCCAGCAGTGTCTCGGTAGCGGGAGGGATCAATGAGCAGTTCTTC. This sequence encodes CASSVSVAGGINEQFF.

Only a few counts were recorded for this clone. CDR3 sequence: CASGGHGETQYF. CDR3 nucleotides: TGTGCCAGTGGCGGACACGGGGAGACCCAGTACTTC. This chain joins TRBV19 and TRBJ2-5; D is perhaps TRBD1 (5 bases). V was pared by 8 bases and J by 5 bases, with 12 bases between. Germline values: CDR1 LNHDA, CDR2 SQIVND (reference sequence). There are 12 residues in the CDR3. Combining the CDR3 with reference TRBV19 and TRBJ2-5 gives the whole variable domain DGGITQSPKYLFRKEGQNVTLSCEQNLNHDAMYWYRQDPGQGLRLIYYSQIVNDFQKGDIAEGYSVSREKKESFPLTVTSAQKNPTAFYLCASGGHGETQYFGPGTRLLVL.

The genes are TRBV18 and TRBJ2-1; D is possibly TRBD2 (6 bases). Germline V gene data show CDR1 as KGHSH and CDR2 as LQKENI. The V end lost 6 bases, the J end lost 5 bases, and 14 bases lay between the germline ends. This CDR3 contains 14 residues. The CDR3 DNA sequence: TGTGCCAGCTCTGGCACGGCGGGGAACAATGAGCAGTTCTTC. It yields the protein CASSGTAGNNEQFF.

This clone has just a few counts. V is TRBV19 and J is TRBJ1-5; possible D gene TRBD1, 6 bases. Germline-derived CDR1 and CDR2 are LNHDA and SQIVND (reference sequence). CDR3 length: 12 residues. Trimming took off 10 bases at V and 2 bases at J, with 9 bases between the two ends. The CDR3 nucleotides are TGTGCCACCTCAGGGGGCAATCAGCCCCAGCATTTT. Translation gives CATSGGNQPQHF. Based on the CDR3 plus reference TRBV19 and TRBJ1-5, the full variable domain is DGGITQSPKYLFRKEGQNVTLSCEQNLNHDAMYWYRQDPGQGLRLIYYSQIVNDFQKGDIAEGYSVSREKKESFPLTVTSAQKNPTAFYLCATSGGNQPQHFGDGTRLSIL.

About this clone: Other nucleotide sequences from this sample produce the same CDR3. The CDR3, as DNA: TGTGCCTGGAGTGTAGGCGGGACGAGTGAAGCTTTCTTT. Amino acid sequence: CAWSVGGTSEAFF. The chain joins TRBV30 to TRBJ1-1; perhaps TRBD1 as D (5 bases). The V end was cut by 0 bases, the J end by 7 bases, with 12 bases between. CDR3 length: 13 amino acids. Per germline, CDR1 GTSNPN and CDR2 SVGIG (reference sequence).

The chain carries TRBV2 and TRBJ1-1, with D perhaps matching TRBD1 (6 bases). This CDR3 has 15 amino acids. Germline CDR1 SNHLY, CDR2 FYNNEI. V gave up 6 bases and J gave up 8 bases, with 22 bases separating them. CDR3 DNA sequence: TGTGCCAGCAGCCTAGCAGAGACAGGCCGTAAGGAAGCTTTCTTT. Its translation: CASSLAETGRKEAFF.

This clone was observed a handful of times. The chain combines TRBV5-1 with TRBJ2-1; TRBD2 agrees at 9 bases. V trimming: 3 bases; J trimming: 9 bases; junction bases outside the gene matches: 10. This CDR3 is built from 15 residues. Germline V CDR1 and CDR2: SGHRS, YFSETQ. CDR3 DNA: TGCGCCAGCAGCTCCGAGGGGCGGGAGGGAGGTGAGCAGTTCTTC. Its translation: CASSSEGREGGEQFF. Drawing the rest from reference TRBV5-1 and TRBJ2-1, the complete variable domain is KAGVTQTPRYLIKTRGQQVTLSCSPISGHRSVSWYQQTPGQGLQFLFEYFSETQRNKGNFPGRFSGRQFSNSRSEMNVSTLELGDSALYLCASSSEGREGGEQFFGPGTRLTVL.